Listed below are T cell receptor beta chains from one sample, sequenced in a study of regulatory T cells in long-lasting Graves disease. Each CDR3 protein gets one entry after TCRdb re-called the multiplex PCR reads with MiXCR. The sample holds 400,000 to 600,000 distinct CDR3 sequences, about 22% seen once. The sample here was peripheral blood mononuclear cells (PBMCs), taken when the disease was refractory, from a patient treated with antithyroid drugs. The source is a female donor with Graves disease. The CDR3 runs from the conserved cysteine through the conserved F or W. A D gene is named only where the DNA matches it firmly. Size tells how often a clone was seen (once, few, many) or the class of an expanded clone, and some rows leave it out.

v_call: TRBV11-3
d_call: TRBD1
cdr3_length: 15
clone_size: many
j_call: TRBJ1-1
cdr3_nt: TGTGCCAGCAGCTCAGGGGGGCGTCAGAACACTGAAGCTTTCTTT
cdr3_aa: CASSSGGRQNTEAFF

v_call: TRBV28
d_call: -
cdr3_length: 12
clone_size: few
j_call: TRBJ2-7
cdr3_nt: TGCGTGACCGGGACGCAAGACTACGAGCAGTACTTC
cdr3_aa: CVTGTQDYEQYF

v_call: TRBV12-3/TRBV12-4
d_call: -
cdr3_length: 13
clone_size: many
j_call: TRBJ1-5
cdr3_nt: TGTGCCAGCAGTTTCTTCGGCGAGGAGCCCCAGCATTTT
cdr3_aa: CASSFFGEEPQHF

v_call: TRBV6-2/TRBV6-3
d_call: -
cdr3_length: 15
clone_size: few
j_call: TRBJ2-7
cdr3_nt: TGTGCCAGCACCCCCTCCGGGCAGTTTACCTACGAGCAGTACTTC
cdr3_aa: CASTPSGQFTYEQYF

v_call: TRBV20-1
d_call: -
cdr3_length: 13
clone_size: many
j_call: TRBJ2-7
cdr3_nt: TGCAGTGCTAGACCACCGGGAATCTACGAGCAGTACTTC
cdr3_aa: CSARPPGIYEQYF

v_call: TRBV28
d_call: -
cdr3_length: 15
clone_size: many
j_call: TRBJ1-1
cdr3_nt: TGTGCCAGCAGTTTGTTTGGGGCAATTAACACTGAAGCTTTCTTT
cdr3_aa: CASSLFGAINTEAFF

v_call: TRBV19
d_call: -
cdr3_length: 13
clone_size: few
j_call: TRBJ1-1
cdr3_nt: TGTGCCAGTAGTACCCACAGGGACACTGAAGCTTTCTTT
cdr3_aa: CASSTHRDTEAFF

v_call: TRBV27
d_call: -
cdr3_length: 14
clone_size: -
j_call: TRBJ1-5
cdr3_nt: TGTGCCAGCAGTTTAGAAGGCGCGTATCAGCCCCAGCATTTT
cdr3_aa: CASSLEGAYQPQHF

v_call: TRBV3-1
d_call: -
cdr3_length: 12
clone_size: -
j_call: TRBJ1-2
cdr3_nt: TGTGCCAGCAGCCAAGGATCGCGGGGCTACACCTTC
cdr3_aa: CASSQGSRGYTF

v_call: TRBV5-1
d_call: -
cdr3_length: 16
clone_size: -
j_call: TRBJ1-4
cdr3_nt: TGCGCCAGCAGACATATCCCGGACGGATCGAATGAAAAACTGTTTTTT
cdr3_aa: CASRHIPDGSNEKLFF

v_call: TRBV29-1
d_call: TRBD1
cdr3_length: 16
clone_size: once
j_call: TRBJ2-7
cdr3_nt: TGCAGCGTTGATTCCGGGACAGGGGAGGAACCCTACGAGCAGTACTTC
cdr3_aa: CSVDSGTGEEPYEQYF